Presented here are 5 T cell receptor beta chains from one specimen sequenced in a study of blood T cell repertoires in COVID-19. Clones were read by immunoSEQ multiplex PCR, and TCRdb kept only the in-frame ones, dropping some. The sample contains 330,000 or so clones, about 87% of which appear only once. Sequenced sample: PBMCs or T cells enriched from blood (not recorded which). These receptors all stem from a man in his forties in a cohort exposed to, infected with or recovered from COVID-19 (not recorded which).

The chain's CDR3 is CASSPRQGATNEKLFF. The CDR3, as DNA: TGCGCCAGCAGCCCCCGACAGGGGGCAACTAATGAAAAACTGTTTTTT. This sequence joins TRBV5-1 and TRBJ1-4; the match to TRBD1 covers 9 bases. This CDR3 is 16 amino acids long. Germline assignment: CDR1 SGHRS and CDR2 YFSETQ. V lost 4 bases and J lost 0; bases outside the gene matches: 4.

The chain employs TRBV28 and TRBJ1-3; the D is unclear. Between the trimmed V and J ends, which lost 4 bases and 6 bases, there was a span of 13 bases. Germline V gives CDR1 MDHEN, CDR2 SYDVKM. The CDR3 contains 14 residues. This CDR3 is CASSWAPGVNTIYF. Written as DNA, the CDR3 is TGTGCCAGCAGTTGGGCTCCTGGTGTAAACACCATATATTTT.

The rearrangement joins TRBV15 to TRBJ2-3; D is possibly TRBD2 (5 bases). V was clipped by 2 bases and J by 0 bases, with 15 bases between them. CDR3 length: 17 residues. CDR1 and CDR2 from the germline V gene are LNHNV and YYDKDF (reference sequence). CDR3 nucleotide sequence: TGTGCCACCAGCAGAACTCAGGACTTAACTAGCACAGATACGCAGTATTTT. Its protein is CATSRTQDLTSTDTQYF.

This clone was recorded a few times. The chain is built from TRBV5-8 and TRBJ2-5, with D possibly being TRBD1 (5 bases). Per the germline V gene, CDR1 is SGHTS and CDR2 is YDEGEE. V shed 2 bases and J shed 1 base, with 6 bases lying between them. This CDR3 region has 13 residues. The CDR3 sequence: CASSFTGQETQYF. CDR3 in DNA: TGTGCCAGCAGCTTCACAGGCCAAGAGACCCAGTACTTC.

This clone has only one observation. As DNA, the CDR3 is TGTGCCAGCTCACCACCGGAGGAGACCCAGTACTTC. Its translation is CASSPPEETQYF. The chain has TRBV18 and TRBJ2-5; no clear D gene. This CDR3 has 12 amino acids. Between the trimmed V and J ends, which lost 0 bases and 5 bases, there was a span of 4 bases. The germline gives CDR1 KGHSH, CDR2 LQKENI. Full variable domain (remainder filled in from reference TRBV18 and TRBJ2-5): NAGVMQNPRHLVRRRGQEARLRCSPMKGHSHVYWYRQLPEEGLKFMVYLQKENIIDESGMPKERFSAEFPKEGPSILRIQQVVRGDSAAYFCASSPPEETQYFGPGTRLLVL.